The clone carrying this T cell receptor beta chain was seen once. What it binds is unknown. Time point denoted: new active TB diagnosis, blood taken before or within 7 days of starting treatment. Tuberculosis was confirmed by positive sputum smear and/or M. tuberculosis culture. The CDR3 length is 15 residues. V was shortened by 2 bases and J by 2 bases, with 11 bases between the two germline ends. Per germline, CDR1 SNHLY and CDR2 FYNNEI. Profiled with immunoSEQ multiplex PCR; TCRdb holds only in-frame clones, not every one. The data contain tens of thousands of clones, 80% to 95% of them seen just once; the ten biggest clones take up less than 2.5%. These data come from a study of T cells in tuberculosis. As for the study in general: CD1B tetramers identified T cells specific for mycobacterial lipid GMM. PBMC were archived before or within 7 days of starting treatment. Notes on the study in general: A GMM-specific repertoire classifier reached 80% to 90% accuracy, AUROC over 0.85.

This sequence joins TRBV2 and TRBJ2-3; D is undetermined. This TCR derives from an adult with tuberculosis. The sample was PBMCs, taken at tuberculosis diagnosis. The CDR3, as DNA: TGTGCCAGCAGTGAATCGTCGGGTTTCACAGATACGCAGTATTTT. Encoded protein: CASSESSGFTDTQYF.